These 14 T cell receptor beta chains share one sample of origin, sequenced in a study of blood T cell repertoires in COVID-19 (dated by TCRdb to 2020 to 2021). The library was made by the immunoSEQ multiplex PCR assay. What TCRdb holds here is the immuneACCESS table cut down to in-frame rearrangements. Part of the clones is not present; checked against another copy, under half of the missing clones reflect an unresolved V gene, and the others are unexplained. The sample table shows 200,000 to 250,000 clones, and 86% are seen once. 3.5% to 4% of the sample rests with the top ten. Sequenced input: PBMCs or T cells enriched from blood (not recorded which). The receptors derive from a middle-aged woman with acute COVID-19.

The rearrangement joins TRBV28 to TRBJ2-1; tentative D call: TRBD1 (5 bases). CDR3 length: 13 amino acids. V lost 2 bases to trimming and J lost 10 bases, with 12 bases between them. Germline CDR1 MDHEN, CDR2 SYDVKM. CDR3 sequence (DNA): TGTGCCAGCAGTTTAGTCGGGTCAGGGGAGCAGTTCTTC. Its translation is CASSLVGSGEQFF.

This clone has only one observation. The V and J genes are TRBV24-1 and TRBJ2-3, with a tentative D call TRBD1 (6 bases). The CDR3 contains 16 residues. Germline assignment: CDR1 KGHDR and CDR2 SFDVKD. V lost 3 bases and J lost 1, with 13 bases in between. CDR3 sequence reads: CATSDTGQRGTDTQYF. DNA for the CDR3: TGTGCCACCAGTGATACAGGACAGAGAGGCACAGATACGCAGTATTTT.

The rearrangement joins TRBV15 to TRBJ1-3; D may be TRBD1 (6 bases). The CDR3 is made up of 20 amino acids. Germline assignment: CDR1 LNHNV and CDR2 YYDKDF (reference sequence). V dropped 0 bases and J dropped 1 base, with 22 bases sitting between them. CDR3 region: CATSRDYIRAGASSGNTIYF. CDR3 DNA: TGTGCCACCAGCAGAGATTACATTAGGGCAGGGGCCTCGTCTGGAAACACCATATATTTT.

CDR3: CASSARLAKNIQYF. For the CDR3, the DNA is TGTGCCAGTAGTGCGCGGTTAGCCAAAAACATTCAGTACTTC. The rearrangement joins TRBV19 to TRBJ2-4; no firm D call. The germline V gene has CDR1 LNHDA and CDR2 SQIVND (reference sequence). This CDR3 spans 14 amino acids. V lost 5 bases to trimming and J lost 0 bases, with 8 bases between them.

The rearrangement joins TRBV11-3 to TRBJ2-1; the match to TRBD2 covers 7 bases. This CDR3 comprises 15 residues. Trimming cost V 3 bases and J 5 bases; bases outside gene matches: 7. Germline-derived CDR1 and CDR2 are SGHNT and YENEEA. CDR3 protein: CASSFETSLNNEQFF. The DNA of the CDR3 is TGTGCCAGCAGCTTCGAGACTAGCTTGAACAATGAGCAGTTCTTC. The entire variable domain, with the rest obtained from reference TRBV11-3 and TRBJ2-1, is as follows: EAGVVQSPRYKIIEKKQPVAFWCNPISGHNTLYWYLQNLGQGPELLIRYENEEAVDDSQLPKDRFSAERLKGVDSTLKIQPAELGDSAVYLCASSFETSLNNEQFFGPGTRLTVL.

This clone appeared once. The junction does not match germline at one end; this may be a read error. The chain employs TRBV2 and TRBJ2-7, with a weak D call TRBD2 (6 bases). The CDR3 spans 10 residues. Germline-derived CDR1 and CDR2 are SNHLY and FYNNEI. The CDR3 DNA sequence: TGTGCCAGCTGGGCCGGGACTTACCACTTC. It encodes CASWAGTYHF.

The chain has TRBV6-5 and TRBJ2-7; 7 nucleotides align to TRBD2. Germline V CDR1 and CDR2: MNHEY, SVGAGI. J lost 6 bases, V lost 8 bases, and 13 bases had no gene match. The CDR3 length is 14 residues. CDR3 DNA sequence: TGTGCCAGCTCCGAAGGCGGCGGGAGACTCGAGCAGTACTTC. It codes for CASSEGGGRLEQYF.

The rearrangement uses TRBV2 and TRBJ1-4; TRBD1 is a possible D gene (5 bases). V lost 3 bases to trimming and J lost 3 bases, with 11 bases between them. The CDR3 totals 15 residues. The germline V gene encodes CDR1 SNHLY and CDR2 FYNNEI. The CDR3 spells CASSEGPGANEKLFF. The CDR3 DNA follows: TGTGCCAGCAGTGAGGGACCGGGGGCTAATGAAAAACTGTTTTTT.

The rearrangement links TRBV2 to TRBJ2-7; 10 bases are a match to TRBD2. Germline CDR1 SNHLY, CDR2 FYNNEI. J lost 9 bases, V lost 3 bases, and 11 bases had no gene match. The CDR3 has 15 residues. For the CDR3, the DNA is TGTGCCAGCAGTGACGCGGGTACTAGCGGGACGGGGCAGTACTTC. This translates into CASSDAGTSGTGQYF.

This chain uses TRBV30 with TRBJ1-5; perhaps TRBD1 as D (5 bases). V shed 0 bases and J shed 4 bases, with 7 bases lying between them. CDR1 is GTSNPN and CDR2 is SVGIG in the germline V gene (reference sequence). CDR3 length equals 13 residues. For the CDR3, the DNA is TGTGCCTGGAGTGTACAGGAGAATCAGCCCCAGCATTTT. It specifies CAWSVQENQPQHF.

The rearrangement links TRBV28 to TRBJ2-1; 7 nucleotides agree with TRBD1. The junction had 12 bases not matched to a gene; V was cut back by 5 bases and J by 5 bases. The CDR3 consists of 16 residues. Germline V gene lookup returns CDR1 MDHEN and CDR2 SYDVKM. CDR3 protein: CASSAVGQPFDNEQFF. In DNA, the CDR3 is TGTGCCAGCAGTGCCGTGGGACAGCCTTTTGACAATGAGCAGTTCTTC. The full variable domain, its missing parts supplied by reference TRBV28 and TRBJ2-1, is DVKVTQSSRYLVKRTGEKVFLECVQDMDHENMFWYRQDPGLGLRLIYFSYDVKMKEKGDIPEGYSVSREKKERFSLILESASTNQTSMYLCASSAVGQPFDNEQFFGPGTRLTVL.

The chain joins TRBV27 to TRBJ1-5; maybe TRBD1 (6 bases). Trimming pared 7 bases from V and 3 bases from J, leaving 19 bases between. This CDR3 region has 16 residues. Germline V gives CDR1 MNHEY, CDR2 SMNVEV (reference sequence). The CDR3 reads CASTPTGGRVNQPQHF. CDR3 nucleotides: TGTGCCAGCACCCCGACAGGCGGACGGGTCAATCAGCCCCAGCATTTT.

J is TRBJ1-2 and V is TRBV25-1; D not certain. Trimming stripped 4 bases from V and 4 bases from J, with 22 bases between. The germline CDR1 and CDR2 sequences are MGHDK and SYGVNS. The CDR3 extends over 17 amino acids. The CDR3 reads CASSARLGGLKSYGYTF. The CDR3 bases are TGTGCCAGCAGTGCCCGACTCGGAGGGCTGAAGAGCTATGGCTACACCTTC.

This clone has a handful of counts. The rearrangement joins TRBV7-2 to TRBJ2-3; 9 bases are a match to TRBD2. CDR3 length equals 19 residues. The junction had 18 bases not matched to a gene; V was cut back by 2 bases and J by 6 bases. Germline CDR1 reads SGHTA; CDR2 reads FQGNSA. DNA for the CDR3: TGTGCCAGCAGCTTAAAGGCAAGGGGCATAAGCGGGAGGAGGGATACGCAGTATTTT. Its protein is CASSLKARGISGRRDTQYF.